The 28 T cell receptor beta chains in this list originate from one sample, sequenced in a study of graft-versus-host responses after intestinal transplantation. The repertoire was sequenced with immunoSEQ multiplex PCR; TCRdb's copy has only in-frame clones and lacks some. Among some 48,000 clones listed, 65% to 85% were seen once. Which antigens these TCRs recognize remains unknown. The sample was unstimulated CD4+ T cells sorted from spleen or lymph node cells, taken before transplant. The receptor source for this set is a human donor who was the organ donor for an intestinal transplant.

The chain links TRBV18 to TRBJ1-2, with D unclear. Germline lookup yields CDR1 KGHSH and CDR2 LQKENI. V shed 1 base and J shed 3 bases, with 9 bases lying between them. This CDR3 comprises 14 residues. The CDR3 DNA reads TGTGCCAGCTCACCACGCGAGGGTCACTATGGCTACACCTTC. Encoded protein: CASSPREGHYGYTF.

The chain is built from TRBV14 and TRBJ2-7; D might be TRBD2 (5 bases). The ends were cut back, 5 bases at V and 4 bases at J, with 21 bases in the middle. Germline loops: CDR1 SGHDN, CDR2 FVKESK. The CDR3 extends over 16 amino acids. This chain's CDR3 is CASSEKDWERGYEQYF. DNA for the CDR3: TGTGCCAGCAGCGAAAAGGACTGGGAACGGGGATACGAGCAGTACTTC. Based on the CDR3 plus reference TRBV14 and TRBJ2-7, the full variable domain is EAGVTQFPSHSVIEKGQTVTLRCDPISGHDNLYWYRRVMGKEIKFLLHFVKESKQDESGMPNNRFLAERTGGTYSTLKVQPAELEDSGVYFCASSEKDWERGYEQYFGPGTRLTVT.

The chain uses TRBV6-6 and TRBJ1-2; D unresolved. The V end lost 0 bases, the J end lost 0 bases, and 8 bases lay between the germline ends. The length of the CDR3 is 15 residues. Germline CDR1 is MNHNY and CDR2 is SVGAGI (reference sequence). The CDR3 spells CASSYSNLANYGYTF. CDR3 DNA sequence: TGTGCCAGCAGTTACTCAAATCTAGCTAACTATGGCTACACCTTC.

The V gene is TRBV6-1, the J gene TRBJ2-5; D unclear. The V end was cut by 7 bases, the J end by 7 bases, with 10 bases between. CDR1 is MNHNS and CDR2 is SASEGT in the germline V gene. The CDR3 sequence is 11 residues long. CDR3 DNA sequence: TGTGCCAGCACCGGAAAAGGGACCCAGTACTTC. Encoded protein: CASTGKGTQYF.

The rearrangement uses TRBV11-3 and TRBJ2-3; 9 nucleotides agree with TRBD1. After removal of 3 bases from V and 7 bases from J, the junction contained 11 bases not matched to a gene. Germline V gene sequence: CDR1 SGHNT, CDR2 YENEEA. CDR3 length: 16 residues. The CDR3: CASSFGDRGAQNTQYF. DNA for the CDR3: TGTGCCAGCAGCTTCGGAGACAGGGGGGCCCAGAATACGCAGTATTTT.

The rearrangement uses TRBV11-2 and TRBJ1-4; D not resolved. Germline CDR1 reads SGHAT; CDR2 reads FQNNGV. The CDR3 length is 13 residues. V shed 2 bases and J shed 8 bases, with 9 bases lying between them. CDR3 sequence reads: CASSLPSEEKLFF. The CDR3 DNA follows: TGTGCCAGCAGCTTACCCTCGGAGGAAAAACTGTTTTTT.

This clone was seen just once. The J gene is TRBJ2-2, the V gene TRBV7-8; D tentatively fits TRBD1 or TRBD2 (5 bases each). Germline CDR1 SGHVS, CDR2 FQNEAQ. V shed 0 bases and J shed 4 bases, with 6 bases lying between them. The CDR3 spans 14 residues. CDR3: CASSLAGTTGELFF. The DNA for the CDR3 is TGTGCCAGCAGCTTAGCGGGGACCACCGGGGAGCTGTTTTTT.

The chain uses TRBV6-1 and TRBJ2-5, with D possibly being TRBD1 (6 bases). Per germline, CDR1 MNHNS and CDR2 SASEGT. The CDR3 is 12 amino acids. V lost 6 bases and J 2 bases, leaving 7 bases between the germline ends. CDR3 loop: CASSRGQETQYF. DNA of the CDR3: TGTGCCAGCAGCAGGGGACAAGAGACCCAGTACTTC.

The chain is built from TRBV10-1 and TRBJ2-5, with TRBD2 identical over 9 bases. Losses at the gene ends were 2 bases for V and 4 bases for J; bases not matched to a gene: 8. The length of the CDR3 is 16 residues. Germline lookup yields CDR1 WNHNN and CDR2 SYGVQD (reference sequence). CDR3 residues: CASSERFGTSRETQYF. CDR3 coding DNA: TGCGCCAGCAGTGAGAGGTTCGGGACTAGCAGAGAGACCCAGTACTTC.

The genes are TRBV29-1 and TRBJ1-2, with D hard to call. Germline lookup yields CDR1 SQVTM and CDR2 ANQGSEA. Trimming took 5 bases from V and 2 from J, leaving 9 bases between them. This CDR3 is 12 amino acids long. The CDR3 bases are TGCAGCGTTAAAACAGTAAACTATGGCTACACCTTC. Protein product: CSVKTVNYGYTF.

The chain carries TRBV7-2 and TRBJ2-7, with no clear D. The CDR3 runs to 12 residues. CDR1 SGHTA and CDR2 FQGNSA come from the germline V gene. Trimming shortened V by 2 bases and J by 3 bases, and 5 bases separated the two germline ends. The CDR3 sequence is CASSLKYYEQYF. The CDR3 DNA reads as TGTGCCAGCAGCTTAAAATACTACGAGCAGTACTTC.

In the case of this clone: The junction shows a germline mismatch at one end, possibly a read error. The chain recombines TRBV6-5 with TRBJ1-6; TRBD1 might be the D (5 bases). This CDR3 is built from 12 residues. Germline V gene lookup returns CDR1 MNHEY and CDR2 SVGAGI. CDR3 sequence reads: CASSSGRGPPHF. The CDR3 nucleotides read TGTGCCAGCAGTTCCGGTAGGGGTCCCCCCCACTTT.

The genes are TRBV4-2 and TRBJ1-6, with TRBD1 as a possible D gene (6 bases). This CDR3 comprises 18 residues. Germline V gene data show CDR1 as LGHNA and CDR2 as YNFKEQ. The V end was cut by 0 bases, the J end by 0 bases, with 12 bases between. The CDR3 sequence is CASSQDPRGSSYNSPLHF. The CDR3 nucleotides read TGTGCCAGCAGCCAAGATCCCAGGGGTAGCTCCTATAATTCACCCCTCCACTTT.

This chain joins TRBV7-6 and TRBJ1-5, with TRBD1 matching over 9 bases. V lost 1 base to trimming and J lost 2 bases; unmatched junction nucleotides: 0. This CDR3 contains 15 residues. Germline CDR1 and CDR2: SGHVS and FNYEAQ. CDR3 amino acids: CASSLGTGGNQPQHF. The DNA of the CDR3 is TGTGCCAGCAGCTTAGGGACAGGGGGCAATCAGCCCCAGCATTTT.

This chain joins TRBV5-6 and TRBJ2-7, with 7 positions matching TRBD2. CDR1 is SGHDT, CDR2 YYEEEE, per germline. J was trimmed by 4 bases and V by 3 bases; bases with no gene match: 13. The CDR3 is 16 amino acids. The CDR3 nucleotides read TGTGCCAGCAGCTGGAGCCCAGGGAGGGTGTCGTACGAGCAGTACTTC. Protein product: CASSWSPGRVSYEQYF.

The chain is built from TRBV9 and TRBJ1-2, with D uncertain. Germline values: CDR1 SGDLS, CDR2 YYNGEE. Trimming shortened V by 0 bases and J by 2 bases, and 8 bases separated the two germline ends. The CDR3 has 14 residues. The CDR3 DNA is TGTGCCAGCAGCGTAGGGGCACAAAACTATGGCTACACCTTC. It is translated as CASSVGAQNYGYTF.

This chain uses TRBV20-1 with TRBJ2-5, with D tentatively TRBD1 (5 bases). This CDR3 region has 11 residues. Germline V gene data show CDR1 as DFQATT and CDR2 as SNEGSKA (reference sequence). Trimming stripped 2 bases from V and 4 bases from J, with 5 bases between. CDR3: CSARQGETQYF. CDR3 DNA: TGCAGTGCTAGACAGGGAGAGACCCAGTACTTC.

The rearrangement uses TRBV10-3 and TRBJ1-2; 10 positions match TRBD1. Germline V gene sequence: CDR1 ENHRY, CDR2 SYGVKD. Trimming took 8 bases from V and 0 from J; bases not matched to a gene: 6. The CDR3 spans 15 residues. The CDR3 bases are TGTGCCATCTTCGACAGGGGGCAATCTAACTATGGCTACACCTTC. Translated: CAIFDRGQSNYGYTF.

This chain connects TRBV7-2 to TRBJ2-3; no firm D call. There are 13 residues in the CDR3. The germline V gene encodes CDR1 SGHTA and CDR2 FQGNSA. V was pared by 3 bases and J by 1 base, with 5 bases between. For the CDR3, the DNA is TGTGCCAGCAGCTTCGACCGCACAGATACGCAGTATTTT. It is translated as CASSFDRTDTQYF.

This chain uses TRBV2 with TRBJ2-3; 7 bases fit TRBD2. V lost 8 bases and J lost 4; bases outside the gene matches: 21. The germline gives CDR1 SNHLY, CDR2 FYNNEI. This CDR3 is built from 18 residues. The CDR3 spells CASPPAPGGSKQSDTQYF. The CDR3 DNA reads TGTGCCAGCCCCCCCGCACCTGGCGGGAGCAAGCAATCAGATACGCAGTATTTT. The full variable domain, its missing parts supplied by reference TRBV2 and TRBJ2-3, is EPEVTQTPSHQVTQMGQEVILRCVPISNHLYFYWYRQILGQKVEFLVSFYNNEISEKSEIFDDQFSVERPDGSNFTLKIRSTKLEDSAMYFCASPPAPGGSKQSDTQYFGPGTRLTVL.

This clone came up once. The CDR3 DNA sequence: TGCAGCGTTACTCCGACAGGGGGAGACTATGGCTACACCTTC. It encodes CSVTPTGGDYGYTF. V and J are TRBV29-1 and TRBJ1-2, with 9 bases fitting TRBD1. Germline CDR1 and CDR2: SQVTM and ANQGSEA. V lost 5 bases, J lost 3 bases, and 7 bases stayed unmatched. The CDR3 spans 14 residues. Supplemented by reference TRBV29-1 and TRBJ1-2, the full variable domain reads SAVISQKPSRDICQRGTSLTIQCQVDSQVTMMFWYRQQPGQSLTLIATANQGSEATYESGFVIDKFPISRPNLTFSTLTVSNMSPEDSSIYLCSVTPTGGDYGYTFGSGTRLTVV.

The chain has TRBV7-2 and TRBJ1-2; 8 nucleotides agree with TRBD1. This CDR3 is built from 15 residues. The ends lost 1 base at V and 8 bases at J; junction bases unmatched: 9. Germline-derived CDR1 and CDR2 are SGHTA and FQGNSA. The CDR3 region is CASSLDTGGVRGYTF. CDR3 sequence (DNA): TGTGCCAGCAGCTTAGATACAGGGGGGGTACGAGGCTACACCTTC.

This chain uses TRBV28 with TRBJ1-5; possible D gene TRBD1, 5 bases. The CDR3 consists of 14 residues. CDR1 is MDHEN, CDR2 SYDVKM, per germline. Trimming removed 0 bases at V and 7 bases at J, with 10 bases between. As DNA, the CDR3 is TGTGCCAGCAGTTTATGGGGGGTCAGCCAGCCCCAGCATTTT. Translating it yields CASSLWGVSQPQHF.

This chain uses TRBV7-2 with TRBJ2-3; no clear D gene. This CDR3 spans 16 amino acids. Germline V lookup: CDR1 SGHTA, CDR2 FQGNSA. V was shortened by 3 bases and J by 2 bases, with 15 bases between the two germline ends. CDR3 loop: CASSFRLTGLTDTQYF. CDR3 bases: TGTGCCAGCAGCTTTAGGTTGACCGGGCTCACAGATACGCAGTATTTT.

The chain couples TRBV5-1 to TRBJ2-7; D is unresolved. The CDR3 extends over 11 amino acids. V was cut by 0 bases and J by 6 bases, with 4 bases left in between. Germline CDR1 and CDR2: SGHRS and YFSETQ. The CDR3: CASSLGPEQYF. CDR3 DNA: TGCGCCAGCAGCTTGGGGCCCGAGCAGTACTTC.

V is TRBV6-1 and J is TRBJ2-1; possibly TRBD2 for D (6 bases). The CDR3 consists of 15 residues. The V gene's germline CDR1 is MNHNS and CDR2 SASEGT. The ends were cut back, 4 bases at V and 6 bases at J, with 16 bases in the middle. The CDR3 DNA is TGTGCCAGCAGTGTAGACGGGGGAGGCCTCAATGAGCAGTTCTTC. It encodes CASSVDGGGLNEQFF.

This clone was seen just once. V usage is TRBV7-2 and J usage is TRBJ2-3; D gene uncertain. Trimming pared 1 base from V and 0 bases from J, leaving 14 bases between. Germline CDR1 and CDR2: SGHTA and FQGNSA. The CDR3 extends over 17 amino acids. CDR3 nucleotide sequence: TGTGCCAGCAGCTTAGTATTGTGGAGATCTAGCACAGATACGCAGTATTTT. Protein product: CASSLVLWRSSTDTQYF.

The chain employs TRBV14 and TRBJ1-4, with 7 bases lining up with TRBD1. V lost 11 bases to trimming and J lost 8 bases; unmatched junction nucleotides: 5. This CDR3 contains 11 residues. Germline loops: CDR1 SGHDN, CDR2 FVKESK. The CDR3 nucleotides read TGTGCCCCCCGGGACAGAGAAAAACTGTTTTTT. Its translation is CAPRDREKLFF.